These 25 T cell receptor beta chains were sequenced from one sample in a study of T cells in Graves' hyperthyroidism and ophthalmopathy. It was RNA transcripts that yielded the amplified TCR beta CDR3 regions. HTBI primers were used for first-round RT-PCR of the TCR CDR3. Via MiXCR, TCRdb re-called the multiplex PCR reads, giving one row per CDR3 protein. The repertoire holds approximately 600,000 distinct CDR3 sequences, with about a fifth as singletons. Sequenced input: blood. The receptor set was obtained from a young man with Graves' ophthalmopathy.

This clonotype was seen at least ten times. The chain links TRBV28 to TRBJ1-1, with 8 bases aligning to TRBD1. Trimming removed 5 bases from V and 5 bases from J; junction bases left unmatched: 4. The germline V gene encodes CDR1 MDHEN and CDR2 SYDVKM. The CDR3 extends over 13 amino acids. The CDR3 loop is CASSRRGRTEAFF. DNA of the CDR3: TGTGCCAGCAGTCGCAGGGGGCGAACTGAAGCTTTCTTT.

The gene calls are TRBV27 and TRBJ2-5, with D unresolved. The CDR3 is 15 amino acids. Trimming took off 7 bases at V and 1 base at J, with 16 bases between the two ends. Germline V gene data show CDR1 as MNHEY and CDR2 as SMNVEV (reference sequence). CDR3 bases: TGTGCCAGCACCTTAACCGGACGGACCCAAGAGACCCAGTACTTC. This translates into CASTLTGRTQETQYF.

Ten or more counts support this clonotype. Its ends do not fully match the called genes, so a read error is possible. J is TRBJ2-1 and V is TRBV5-1; 8 nucleotides agree with TRBD2. The CDR3 has 15 amino acids. Germline CDR1 reads SGHRS; CDR2 reads YFSETQ. The CDR3: CASSLGSGSYNEQFF. CDR3 DNA sequence: TGTGCCAGCAGCTTAGGGAGCGGGAGTTACAATGAGCAGTTCTTC.

This chain uses TRBV19 with TRBJ2-1; D is perhaps TRBD2 (6 bases). The germline V and J ends were trimmed by 7 bases and 0 bases, with 13 bases remaining between them. The CDR3 is 15 amino acids. The germline V gene encodes CDR1 LNHDA and CDR2 SQIVND (reference sequence). This CDR3 reads CASKTDGSSYNEQFF. The CDR3, as DNA: TGTGCCAGTAAGACAGACGGGAGCTCCTACAATGAGCAGTTCTTC.

The gene calls are TRBV29-1 and TRBJ2-7; no firm D call. Germline CDR1 is SQVTM and CDR2 is ANQGSEA. The CDR3 has 15 residues. V was cut by 4 bases and J by 3 bases, with 19 bases left in between. The CDR3, as DNA: TGCAGCGTTGTTTCAGAAACGAGACATTTCTACGAGCAGTACTTC. This translates into CSVVSETRHFYEQYF.

In the case of this clonotype: A much larger clone sits a single nucleotide away, making a read error possible. The chain combines TRBV27 with TRBJ2-1; 8 nucleotides agree with TRBD2. This CDR3 has 15 amino acids. Looked up from germline, CDR1 is MNHEY and CDR2 is SMNVEV (reference sequence). CDR3 bases: TGTGCCAGCAGTTTTACTGCTAGCGGGTACAATGAGCAGTCCTTC. Amino acid sequence: CASSFTASGYNEQSF.

This clonotype was picked up a small number of times. The chain is built from TRBV20-1 and TRBJ1-2; D ambiguous. CDR1 and CDR2 from the germline V gene are DFQATT and SNEGSKA (reference sequence). With 6 bases removed from V and 4 bases from J, the gap between germline ends came to 12 bases. CDR3 length: 12 amino acids. CDR3 in DNA: TGCAGTGCCACGGATATCGGCTATGGCTACACCTTC. Translating gives CSATDIGYGYTF.

This clonotype was picked up many times. The V gene is TRBV2, the J gene TRBJ2-2; D gene uncertain. V was trimmed by 7 bases and J by 6 bases, leaving 12 bases between them. The V gene's germline CDR1 is SNHLY and CDR2 FYNNEI. CDR3 size: 13 residues. Here the CDR3 reads CASKLEIAGELFF. The CDR3 region has the DNA TGTGCCAGCAAGTTGGAGATCGCCGGGGAGCTGTTTTTT. Using reference TRBV2 and TRBJ2-2 for the parts outside the CDR3, the full variable domain is EPEVTQTPSHQVTQMGQEVILRCVPISNHLYFYWYRQILGQKVEFLVSFYNNEISEKSEIFDDQFSVERPDGSNFTLKIRSTKLEDSAMYFCASKLEIAGELFFGEGSRLTVL.

This clonotype was detected a few times. This chain joins TRBV14 and TRBJ2-7, with a possible D match to TRBD2 (5 bases). V was cut by 1 base and J by 7 bases, with 11 bases left in between. Germline-derived CDR1 and CDR2 are SGHDN and FVKESK. The length of the CDR3 is 13 residues. For the CDR3, the DNA is TGTGCCAGCAGCCAAGTCCCTAGCTATGAGCAGTACTTC. Protein product: CASSQVPSYEQYF.

J is TRBJ2-5 and V is TRBV6-9, with 11 bases fitting TRBD1. The CDR3 loop spans 12 amino acids. Germline CDR1 reads MNHGY; CDR2 reads SVAAGI. After removal of 6 bases from V and 13 bases from J, the junction contained 7 bases not matched to a gene. The chain's CDR3 is CASSYGTGGMYF. CDR3 in DNA: TGTGCCAGCAGCTACGGGACAGGGGGTATGTACTTC.

The sample holds many counts of this clonotype. The chain is built from TRBV2 and TRBJ2-7, with TRBD1 as a possible D gene (6 bases). Trimming stripped 7 bases from V and 3 bases from J, with 16 bases between. CDR1 SNHLY and CDR2 FYNNEI come from the germline V gene. The CDR3 is 14 residues long. CDR3 nucleotide sequence: TGTGCCAGCAAACCGGGACAACCCGACTACGAGCAGTACTTC. As protein: CASKPGQPDYEQYF.

This clonotype was observed many times. Here the CDR3 reads CASSLGEMNTEAFF. The CDR3 DNA is TGTGCCAGCAGCTTGGGGGAAATGAACACTGAAGCTTTCTTT. This chain joins TRBV5-8 and TRBJ1-1, with D hard to call. The CDR3 totals 14 residues. Germline V CDR1 and CDR2: SGHTS, YDEGEE. V was cut by 0 bases and J by 0 bases, with 6 bases left in between.

The chain has TRBV29-1 and TRBJ2-3, with a tentative D call TRBD2 (5 bases). V was cut by 6 bases and J by 0 bases, with 10 bases left in between. The CDR3 has 13 amino acids. The germline CDR1 and CDR2 sequences are SQVTM and ANQGSEA. Here the CDR3 reads CSVGAASTDTQYF. The CDR3 coding sequence is TGCAGCGTGGGAGCGGCTAGCACAGATACGCAGTATTTT.

CDR3 amino acids: CASRAGDFTGELFF. DNA of the CDR3: TGTGCCAGCAGGGCCGGGGACTTCACCGGGGAGCTGTTTTTT. The chain has TRBV6-1 and TRBJ2-2, with a tentative D call TRBD2 (6 bases). The CDR3 has 14 amino acids. Trimming removed 6 bases from V and 4 bases from J, with 12 bases in between. Germline CDR1 MNHNS, CDR2 SASEGT.

The table lists this clonotype with many counts. This CDR3 reads CAWSNAGTGIAGELFF. The DNA of the CDR3 is TGTGCCTGGAGCAACGCCGGGACAGGGATAGCCGGGGAGCTGTTTTTT. The chain carries TRBV30 and TRBJ2-2; TRBD1 matches at 9 bases. The CDR3 sequence is 16 residues long. J lost 6 bases, V lost 3 bases, and 11 bases had no gene match. The germline V gene encodes CDR1 GTSNPN and CDR2 SVGIG (reference sequence).

The rearrangement joins TRBV20-1 to TRBJ2-7, with D possibly matching TRBD1 (5 bases). The ends were cut back, 1 base at V and 0 bases at J, with 16 bases in the middle. The CDR3 totals 16 residues. The V gene's germline CDR1 is DFQATT and CDR2 SNEGSKA (reference sequence). The CDR3 sequence: CSARAPLQTDSYEQYF. CDR3 nucleotides: TGCAGTGCTAGAGCCCCCTTGCAGACAGACTCCTACGAGCAGTACTTC.

This clonotype has a count of ten or more. V usage is TRBV5-1 and J usage is TRBJ2-7; 10 nucleotides match TRBD2. Losses at the gene ends were 4 bases for V and 0 bases for J; bases not matched to a gene: 10. This CDR3 has 17 amino acids. Germline V gene data show CDR1 as SGHRS and CDR2 as YFSETQ. CDR3 loop: CASSHAASGSISYEQYF. CDR3 coding DNA: TGCGCCAGCAGCCACGCAGCTAGCGGGAGTATCTCCTACGAGCAGTACTTC. Variable domain in full (rest from reference TRBV5-1 and TRBJ2-7): KAGVTQTPRYLIKTRGQQVTLSCSPISGHRSVSWYQQTPGQGLQFLFEYFSETQRNKGNFPGRFSGRQFSNSRSEMNVSTLELGDSALYLCASSHAASGSISYEQYFGPGTRLTVT.

Remarks on this clonotype: A read error may explain this, as a much larger clone is one base away. The rearrangement uses TRBV6-1 and TRBJ1-1, with D perhaps matching TRBD1 (5 bases). Germline CDR1 is MNHNS and CDR2 is SASEGT. The CDR3 has 14 amino acids. CDR3 region: CASSKRGAFTEALF. In DNA form, the CDR3 reads TGTGCCAGCAGTAAGAGGGGCGCTTTCACTGAAGCTCTCTTT.

This clonotype was seen many times. The chain links TRBV12-3 or TRBV12-4 to TRBJ2-7; 13 nucleotides line up with TRBD2. CDR3 length equals 15 residues. V lost 4 bases to trimming and J lost 4 bases; unmatched junction nucleotides: 4. CDR3 sequence (DNA): TGTGCCAGCAGTTCCCGGACTAGCGGGAGATACGAGCAGTACTTC. This sequence encodes CASSSRTSGRYEQYF.

This sequence joins TRBV27 and TRBJ2-3; 8 positions match TRBD2. The CDR3 runs to 13 residues. The germline V gene encodes CDR1 MNHEY and CDR2 SMNVEV (reference sequence). The junction had 7 bases not matched to a gene; V was cut back by 0 bases and J by 14 bases. DNA for the CDR3: TGTGCCAGCAGTTTATCGGGTTCTAGCGGGTGGTATTTT. This encodes CASSLSGSSGWYF.

Only a few counts were recorded for this clonotype. The chain couples TRBV18 to TRBJ2-7; D ambiguous. This CDR3 contains 14 residues. Per germline, CDR1 KGHSH and CDR2 LQKENI. Trimming cost V 3 bases and J 4 bases, with 13 bases left between them. In nucleotides, the CDR3 is TGTGCCAGCTCACCGGGTAGGGAATCTTACGAGCAGTACTTC. It codes for CASSPGRESYEQYF.

This clonotype was recorded at least ten times. The V gene is TRBV5-1, the J gene TRBJ2-7, with a weak D call TRBD1 (5 bases). This CDR3 has 13 amino acids. Trimming pared 2 bases from V and 0 bases from J, leaving 6 bases between. The germline CDR1 and CDR2 sequences are SGHRS and YFSETQ. CDR3 residues: CASSFDSSYEQYF. The CDR3 region has the DNA TGCGCCAGCAGCTTCGACAGCTCCTACGAGCAGTACTTC.

The chain links TRBV3-1 to TRBJ2-2, with D possibly being TRBD1 (6 bases). Trimming shortened V by 0 bases and J by 3 bases, and 17 bases separated the two germline ends. Germline loops: CDR1 LGHDT, CDR2 YNNKEL (reference sequence). This CDR3 region has 18 residues. The CDR3 region is CASSQDDAGVWDTGELFF. The CDR3 DNA is TGTGCCAGCAGCCAAGATGATGCAGGGGTATGGGACACCGGGGAGCTGTTTTTT.

This clonotype was counted between two and nine times. The chain is built from TRBV30 and TRBJ1-1; no clear D gene. The CDR3 totals 14 residues. V was shortened by 4 bases and J by 3 bases, with 15 bases between the two germline ends. Germline V gene sequence: CDR1 GTSNPN, CDR2 SVGIG (reference sequence). The CDR3 nucleotides read TGTGCCTGGAATAGTTGGAGGGAGGACACTGAAGCTTTCTTT. Its protein is CAWNSWREDTEAFF.

CDR3 DNA: TGTGCCAGCCGGGACAGGGGAGCAGATACGCAGTATTTT. Encoded protein: CASRDRGADTQYF. The rearrangement links TRBV13 to TRBJ2-3, with 10 bases lining up with TRBD1. V lost 8 bases, J lost 4 bases, and 3 bases stayed unmatched. CDR1 and CDR2 (germline): PRHDT, FYEKMQ (reference sequence). This CDR3 spans 13 amino acids.